The 18 T cell receptor beta chains below come from one sample, sequenced in a study of T cell repertoires in cytomegalovirus infection. One entry per CDR3 protein, called by TCRdb with MiXCR from the reads. Found here are 450,000 to 600,000 distinct CDR3 sequences, 30% to 40% of them singletons; the top ten hold roughly a sixth. For these TCRs, the target antigens are not known. Sequences were derived from cultured PBMCs, sampled from culture after CMV antigen stimulation. These receptors all come from a human donor in good health (CMV status not recorded). Some clones in this sample may be carry-over from other donors' samples.

This clonotype has a handful of counts. This chain joins TRBV4-1 and TRBJ1-2, with 7 bases fitting TRBD1. This CDR3 spans 15 amino acids. V dropped 4 bases and J dropped 4; count of bases not matched to a gene: 9. Germline V gene data show CDR1 as MGHRA and CDR2 as YSYEKL. Here the CDR3 DNA reads TGCGCCAGCAGCCCGGGGACAGCCGCTCCCTATGGCTACACCTTC. This gives the protein CASSPGTAAPYGYTF.

This clonotype came up once. This sequence joins TRBV6-2 or TRBV6-3 and TRBJ2-2; D remains ambiguous. The V end lost 6 bases, the J end lost 8 bases, and 13 bases lay between the germline ends. This CDR3 comprises 13 residues. CDR1 and CDR2 (germline): MNHEY, SVGEGT. CDR3 nucleotides: TGTGCCAGCAGCCCTGCTGGAGATGGGGAGCTGTTTTTT. Encoded protein: CASSPAGDGELFF.

This clonotype has more than one count but fewer than ten. The J gene is TRBJ1-2, the V gene TRBV7-2; 8 nucleotides match TRBD1. The CDR3 has 16 residues. Per germline, CDR1 SGHTA and CDR2 FQGNSA. J gave up 0 bases and V 5 bases, and 8 bases lay outside the gene matches. DNA of the CDR3: TGTGCCAGCAGCGCGCGGACAGGGAAATCTAACTATGGCTACACCTTC. Its protein is CASSARTGKSNYGYTF.

In this sample, this clonotype turned up many times. The gene calls are TRBV7-2 and TRBJ2-2; no clear D. Germline CDR1 and CDR2: SGHTA and FQGNSA. Trimming pared 5 bases from V and 3 bases from J, leaving 13 bases between. The CDR3 consists of 15 residues. CDR3 amino acids: CASSRSLFDTGELFF. The CDR3 DNA sequence: TGTGCCAGCAGCCGGTCGCTATTTGACACCGGGGAGCTGTTTTTT.

The chain links TRBV5-6 to TRBJ1-2; no firm D call. This CDR3 is 14 amino acids long. Germline loops: CDR1 SGHDT, CDR2 YYEEEE. The ends were cut back, 1 base at V and 8 bases at J, with 15 bases in the middle. The CDR3 DNA reads as TGTGCCAGCAGCTTGATCACGGTGGGCCAAGGCTACACCTTC. Residues: CASSLITVGQGYTF.

This chain uses TRBV20-1 with TRBJ2-7; the match to TRBD1 covers 8 bases. Trimming removed 6 bases from V and 4 bases from J; junction bases left unmatched: 11. The CDR3 is made up of 14 amino acids. Per germline, CDR1 DFQATT and CDR2 SNEGSKA (reference sequence). The CDR3 DNA is TGCAGTGCAGACCCCGGACAGGGTCTGTACGAGCAGTACTTC. Amino acids: CSADPGQGLYEQYF.

V is TRBV7-2 and J is TRBJ2-3; possibly TRBD2 for D (6 bases). In germline, CDR1 is SGHTA, CDR2 FQGNSA. V was pared by 4 bases and J by 1 base, with 15 bases between. The CDR3 loop spans 16 amino acids. The CDR3 DNA is TGTGCCAGCAGCTCCAGACGGGAGTCCGGCACAGATACGCAGTATTTT. Its translation is CASSSRRESGTDTQYF.

This clonotype was recorded a few times. V usage is TRBV11-2 and J usage is TRBJ2-3; D gene ambiguous. Deletions cut 5 bases from V and 3 bases from J, with 9 bases between. Germline V gene data show CDR1 as SGHAT and CDR2 as FQNNGV. This CDR3 is 13 amino acids long. The CDR3 DNA sequence: TGTGCCAGCAGCAATCCATTAACAGATACGCAGTATTTT. Its translation is CASSNPLTDTQYF.

This clonotype has ten or more counts. One end of the junction fails to match germline, which may point to a read error. V usage is TRBV7-6 and J usage is TRBJ2-1, with TRBD1 identical over 8 bases. CDR3 size: 15 residues. Germline CDR1 is SGHVS and CDR2 is FNYEAQ. The CDR3 spells CASSPGQGRYNEQFF. For the CDR3, the DNA is TGTGCTAGCAGCCCAGGACAGGGTAGATACAATGAGCAGTTCTTC.

This chain connects TRBV4-2 to TRBJ1-4, with D possibly matching TRBD1 (5 bases). The length of the CDR3 is 16 residues. From germline, CDR1 is LGHNA and CDR2 YNFKEQ. The germline V and J ends were trimmed by 0 bases and 4 bases, with 12 bases remaining between them. The CDR3 region is CASSQDTGGDNEKLFF. The CDR3 nucleotides are TGTGCCAGCAGCCAAGACACGGGGGGGGATAATGAAAAACTGTTTTTT.

V usage is TRBV2 and J usage is TRBJ2-7; D is undetermined. The CDR3 totals 13 residues. Trimming removed 10 bases from V and 2 bases from J, with 15 bases in between. Looked up from germline, CDR1 is SNHLY and CDR2 is FYNNEI. Here the CDR3 reads CATSPPGPYEQYF. CDR3 nucleotides: TGTGCCACCTCCCCCCCGGGCCCCTACGAGCAGTACTTC.

The chain carries TRBV5-1 and TRBJ1-4, with D possibly matching TRBD1 (6 bases). This CDR3 has 17 amino acids. V lost 2 bases and J 8 bases, leaving 22 bases between the germline ends. Germline CDR1 reads SGHRS; CDR2 reads YFSETQ. As DNA, the CDR3 is TGCGCCAGCAGCTTAGGTACTACACAAGGACAGAGAGAAAAACTGTTTTTT. As protein: CASSLGTTQGQREKLFF.

The sample holds a few counts of this clonotype. V usage is TRBV7-2 and J usage is TRBJ2-3, with TRBD1 identical over 7 bases. The trim removed 1 base at V and 1 base at J, leaving 5 bases unmatched. The germline gives CDR1 SGHTA, CDR2 FQGNSA. The CDR3 is 16 residues long. The CDR3 loop is CASSLGRGGRTDTQYF. The CDR3 DNA is TGTGCCAGCAGCTTAGGGCGAGGGGGCCGCACAGATACGCAGTATTTT.

The gene calls are TRBV7-2 and TRBJ1-1, with D unclear. The CDR3 runs 15 residues. Deletions cut 1 base from V and 0 bases from J, with 9 bases between. Per the germline V gene, CDR1 is SGHTA and CDR2 is FQGNSA. Here the CDR3 reads CASSLGRRLNTEAFF. Here the CDR3 DNA reads TGTGCCAGCAGCTTAGGTAGGAGACTGAACACTGAAGCTTTCTTT.

This chain uses TRBV7-2 with TRBJ1-2, with 7 bases fitting TRBD1. The CDR3 extends over 13 amino acids. The V and J ends lost 5 bases and 8 bases, in that order; junction bases with no gene match: 8. Germline CDR1 reads SGHTA; CDR2 reads FQGNSA. CDR3 protein: CASSHDRDGGYTF. In nucleotides, the CDR3 is TGTGCCAGCAGCCACGACAGGGACGGGGGCTACACCTTC.

V and J are TRBV12-3 or TRBV12-4 and TRBJ2-3, with 9 bases lining up with TRBD2. CDR3 length: 18 amino acids. Germline trimming cut 5 bases from V and 4 bases from J; bases unmatched to any gene: 16. The CDR3 DNA reads TGTGCCAGCAGTCTTTATGTAGCGGGAGTTTGGCAATCAGATACGCAGTATTTT. Translating it yields CASSLYVAGVWQSDTQYF.

The V call is TRBV5-5, the J call TRBJ2-7; no reliable D call. The CDR3 has 14 residues. CDR1 is SGHKS and CDR2 is YYEKEE in the germline V gene (reference sequence). Trimming took off 0 bases at V and 6 bases at J, with 13 bases between the two ends. CDR3 protein: CASSLGLGSGEQYV. The CDR3 DNA follows: TGTGCCAGCAGCTTGGGGCTCGGCAGTGGCGAGCAGTACGTC.

This chain links TRBV6-5 with TRBJ1-3; perhaps TRBD1 as D (5 bases). CDR1 is MNHEY and CDR2 is SVGAGI in the germline V gene. V shed 6 bases and J shed 0 bases, with 18 bases lying between them. This CDR3 spans 17 amino acids. Here the CDR3 reads CASSRRRGASSGNTIYF. For the CDR3, the DNA is TGTGCCAGCAGCCGCCGGAGGGGCGCTAGCTCTGGAAACACCATATATTTT.